This T cell receptor beta chain was sequenced in a study of radiotherapy plus CTLA-4 blockade in lung cancer. About the study: Objective response was observed in 18% of patients, and disease control in 31%. Study-wide findings and caveats: It was early blood T cell clone dynamics, with interferon-beta, that reportedly best predicted response.

Per the germline V gene, CDR1 is MGHDK and CDR2 is SYGVNS. This CDR3 has 18 residues. With V trimmed by 3 bases and J by 1 base, 8 bases remained unmatched. Method: immunoSEQ multiplex PCR; TCRdb's copy keeps in-frame clones and lacks some. The sample carries about 98,000 clones, 75% to 85% recorded once. Concerning this clone itself: Antigen unknown.

It was focal radiation plus CTLA-4 blockade with ipilimumab that patients with chemo-refractory metastatic non-small-cell lung cancer received. This receptor was identified in a human donor with non-small cell lung cancer who had a partial response to radiotherapy plus ipilimumab. The chain links TRBV25-1 to TRBJ2-3, with 12 nucleotides matching TRBD2. This material consisted of peripheral blood, taken from a patient treated with radiotherapy plus ipilimumab. CDR3 bases: TGTGCCAGCAGTGAGACTAGCGGGAGAGGTTTCGGCACAGATACGCAGTATTTT. Translation gives CASSETSGRGFGTDTQYF.